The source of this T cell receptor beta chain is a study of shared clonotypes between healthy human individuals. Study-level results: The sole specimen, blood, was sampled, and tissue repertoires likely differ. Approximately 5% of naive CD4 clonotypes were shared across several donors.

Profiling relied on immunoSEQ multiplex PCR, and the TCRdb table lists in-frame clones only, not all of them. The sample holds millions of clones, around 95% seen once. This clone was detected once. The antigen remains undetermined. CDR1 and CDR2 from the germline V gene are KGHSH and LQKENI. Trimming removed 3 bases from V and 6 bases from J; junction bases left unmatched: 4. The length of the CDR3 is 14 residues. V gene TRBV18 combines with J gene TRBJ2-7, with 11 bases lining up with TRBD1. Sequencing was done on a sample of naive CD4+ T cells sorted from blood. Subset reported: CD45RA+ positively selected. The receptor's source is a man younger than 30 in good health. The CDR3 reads CASSPAGQGVEQYF. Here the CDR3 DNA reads TGTGCCAGCTCACCGGCGGGACAGGGGGTCGAGCAGTACTTC.